Presented here are 6 T cell receptor beta chains from one specimen sequenced in a study of blood T cell repertoires in COVID-19. Generated by immunoSEQ multiplex PCR, the TCRdb table keeps only in-frame clones and is missing some. Found here are more than 200,000 clones, more than 75% of them singletons; the top ten hold 7% to 9%. The sample consisted of PBMCs or T cells enriched from blood (not recorded which). These receptors originate from a man aged 25-45 years in a cohort exposed to, infected with or recovered from COVID-19 (not recorded which).

The sample holds one count of this clone. The chain links TRBV5-1 to TRBJ1-1; D remains ambiguous. CDR3 length: 14 residues. Per the germline V gene, CDR1 is SGHRS and CDR2 is YFSETQ. V lost 1 base to trimming and J lost 0 bases, with 7 bases between them. In DNA form, the CDR3 reads TGCGCCAGCAGCTTGCGCAGATTGAACACTGAAGCTTTCTTT. It specifies CASSLRRLNTEAFF.

This rearrangement joins TRBV10-1 to TRBJ2-1; TRBD1 is a possible D gene (5 bases). Trimming removed 5 bases from V and 0 bases from J, with 11 bases in between. Germline CDR1 is WNHNN and CDR2 is SYGVQD (reference sequence). The CDR3 consists of 15 residues. In nucleotides, the CDR3 is TGCGCCAGCAGTTCAGGGATGAGCTCCTACAATGAGCAGTTCTTC. Amino acids: CASSSGMSSYNEQFF.

CDR3 in amino acids: CSASLAGGNTGELFF. The CDR3 bases are TGCAGTGCTAGTCTTGCAGGGGGGAACACCGGGGAGCTGTTTTTT. V and J are TRBV20-1 and TRBJ2-2, with 7 positions matching TRBD1. The germline V gene encodes CDR1 DFQATT and CDR2 SNEGSKA (reference sequence). The trim removed 3 bases at V and 1 base at J, leaving 5 bases unmatched. There are 15 residues in the CDR3.

The V and J genes are TRBV5-1 and TRBJ2-1; TRBD2 agrees at 10 bases. Per germline, CDR1 SGHRS and CDR2 YFSETQ. Trimming took 5 bases from V and 0 from J; bases not matched to a gene: 5. The CDR3 runs to 16 residues. The CDR3 sequence: CASSRLAGHSYNEQFF. The CDR3 DNA reads as TGCGCCAGCAGTCGACTAGCGGGCCACTCCTACAATGAGCAGTTCTTC.

This rearrangement joins TRBV28 to TRBJ2-3; tentatively, D is TRBD1 (6 bases). Trimming removed 11 bases from V and 1 base from J, with 13 bases in between. The CDR3 contains 13 residues. The germline V gene encodes CDR1 MDHEN and CDR2 SYDVKM. CDR3 region: CAVGRQGTDTQYF. DNA of the CDR3: TGTGCCGTAGGACGACAGGGCACAGATACGCAGTATTTT.

This chain uses TRBV7-2 with TRBJ1-2; TRBD1 matches 8 bases. Germline V gene data show CDR1 as SGHTA and CDR2 as FQGNSA. The V and J ends lost 5 bases and 5 bases, in that order; junction bases with no gene match: 13. CDR3 length equals 16 residues. The CDR3 reads CASSLTGTGTRYGYTF. In DNA, the CDR3 is TGTGCCAGCAGCCTCACCGGGACAGGAACGAGGTATGGCTACACCTTC.